This passage covers 6 T cell receptor beta chains from one sample sequenced in a study of T-cell memory formation after mild COVID-19. TCRdb used MiXCR to reprocess the 5' RACE reads, holding one entry per CDR3 protein. Seen here are 400,000 to 500,000 distinct CDR3 sequences, over 15% observed once, and the top ten hold around 9.2%. Material: PBMCs or a T cell subset sorted from them (not recorded which). The receptors shown here come from an adult woman who had mild COVID-19 (a few samples of this study predate the infection). Cell type and time point are not known.

This clonotype was counted at least ten times. This rearrangement joins TRBV18 to TRBJ1-1; D possibly corresponds to TRBD1 (5 bases). With 3 bases removed from V and 1 base from J, the gap between germline ends came to 9 bases. Germline-derived CDR1 and CDR2 are KGHSH and LQKENI. This CDR3 is built from 14 residues. The CDR3 region has the DNA TGTGCCAGCTCACCCCGAGGGGAGAACACTGAAGCTTTCTTT. Translating gives CASSPRGENTEAFF.

This clonotype was counted ten times or more. The chain carries TRBV7-9 and TRBJ2-7; D gene uncertain. The V gene lost 5 bases and the J gene lost 2 bases, with 7 bases spanning the gap. The CDR3 is 12 amino acids. CDR1 is SEHNR and CDR2 is FQNEAQ in the germline V gene (reference sequence). CDR3 residues: CASSPHPYEQYF. CDR3 DNA sequence: TGTGCCAGCAGCCCCCACCCCTACGAGCAGTACTTC.

This chain joins TRBV12-3 or TRBV12-4 and TRBJ2-3; D might be TRBD2 (6 bases). Trimming removed 0 bases from V and 2 bases from J, with 18 bases in between. The CDR3 sequence is 18 residues long. As DNA, the CDR3 is TGTGCCAGCAGTTTAGCCACCGCGCGGGGCCCAGACACAGATACGCAGTATTTT. Protein: CASSLATARGPDTDTQYF.

This clonotype showed up just a few times. This chain connects TRBV18 to TRBJ2-1, with D tentatively TRBD2 (5 bases). Germline V gene lookup returns CDR1 KGHSH and CDR2 LQKENI. V lost 3 bases, J lost 4 bases, and 10 bases lay in between. CDR3 size: 14 residues. DNA for the CDR3: TGTGCCAGCTCACCCTTTACGGGATACAATGAGCAGTTCTTC. Translating it yields CASSPFTGYNEQFF.

V gene TRBV11-2 combines with J gene TRBJ1-1; perhaps TRBD1 as D (6 bases). The CDR3 contains 15 residues. The V end lost 3 bases, the J end lost 0 bases, and 11 bases lay between the germline ends. Germline V gene sequence: CDR1 SGHAT, CDR2 FQNNGV. Here the CDR3 reads CASSFSGTLNTEAFF. The CDR3 DNA is TGTGCCAGCAGCTTCTCCGGGACATTGAACACTGAAGCTTTCTTT.

This chain uses TRBV5-5 with TRBJ1-1; a weak D match, TRBD1 (5 bases). Per germline, CDR1 SGHKS and CDR2 YYEKEE (reference sequence). V was pared by 4 bases and J by 0 bases, with 10 bases between. This CDR3 is 14 amino acids long. CDR3 residues: CASSLQVMNTEAFF. DNA of the CDR3: TGTGCCAGCAGCCTACAGGTTATGAACACTGAAGCTTTCTTT.